The present entry profiles one T cell receptor beta chain with its context. This sample was included in a study of T cells in tumors and immune-related adverse events. Repertoires were generated with immunoSEQ multiplex PCR, while TCRdb's copy carries only in-frame clones and drops some. Of 20,000 to 25,000 clones in the sample, approximately 90% were seen once. Trimming took 4 bases from V and 0 from J, leaving 7 bases between them. The CDR3 sequence is 13 residues long. Per germline, CDR1 MNHEY and CDR2 SVGAGI. The clonotype comes from a female donor with metastatic renal cell carcinoma. The material sequenced was lymph node tissue, taken from a patient treated with anti-PD-1 therapy. The chain joins TRBV6-5 to TRBJ2-7; D gene unclear. Written as DNA, the CDR3 is TGTGCCAGCAGTTCGTCTCTCTCCTACGAGCAGTACTTC. It is translated as CASSSSLSYEQYF.